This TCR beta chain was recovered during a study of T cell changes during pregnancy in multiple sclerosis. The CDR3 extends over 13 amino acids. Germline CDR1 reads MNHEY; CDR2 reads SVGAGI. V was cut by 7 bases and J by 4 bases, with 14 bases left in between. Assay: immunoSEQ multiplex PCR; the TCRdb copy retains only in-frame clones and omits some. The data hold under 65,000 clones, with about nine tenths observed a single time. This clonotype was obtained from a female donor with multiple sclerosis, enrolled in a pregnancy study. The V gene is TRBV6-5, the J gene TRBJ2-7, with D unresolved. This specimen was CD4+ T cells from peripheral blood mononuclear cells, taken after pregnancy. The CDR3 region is CASTSIFGYEQYF. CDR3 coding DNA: TGTGCCAGCACCTCAATCTTCGGGTACGAGCAGTACTTC.